The 17 T cell receptor beta chains below come from one sample, sequenced in a study of shared clonotypes between healthy human individuals. Only in-frame clones appear in the TCRdb table, and some are missing; sequencing was by immunoSEQ multiplex PCR. The sample includes approximately 2,300,000 clones, around 93% seen only once; the top ten take around 0.4%. The source material was naive CD4+ T cells from PBMCs. The subset is: CD45RA+ positively selected. These receptor sequences come from a man younger than 35 in good health. Some clones in this sample may be carry-over from other donors' samples.

The gene calls are TRBV5-6 and TRBJ1-5; D gene unclear. V was pared by 3 bases and J by 3 bases, with 16 bases between. The CDR3 loop spans 16 amino acids. Germline-derived CDR1 and CDR2 are SGHDT and YYEEEE. The CDR3 region has the DNA TGTGCCAGCAGCTCTGCCCGAAATTTCTACAATCAGCCCCAGCATTTT. Translation: CASSSARNFYNQPQHF.

The chain couples TRBV6-5 to TRBJ2-3, with TRBD1 matching over 9 bases. The CDR3 is 16 residues long. The junction had 3 bases not matched to a gene; V was cut back by 2 bases and J by 0 bases. Germline CDR1 and CDR2: MNHEY and SVGAGI. The CDR3 spells CASSYRDRASTDTQYF. The CDR3 coding sequence is TGTGCCAGCAGTTACCGGGACAGGGCTAGCACAGATACGCAGTATTTT.

The chain joins TRBV5-4 to TRBJ1-2; no clear D. Trimming stripped 2 bases from V and 4 bases from J, with 12 bases between. Per the germline V gene, CDR1 is SGHNT and CDR2 is YYREEE (reference sequence). The CDR3 contains 14 residues. Written as DNA, the CDR3 is TGTGCCAGCAGCTTTTTCGGCGAGGCCTATGGCTACACCTTC. It specifies CASSFFGEAYGYTF.

The chain joins TRBV2 to TRBJ2-2; 8 positions agree with TRBD1. This CDR3 region has 14 residues. Per germline, CDR1 SNHLY and CDR2 FYNNEI. V dropped 7 bases and J dropped 5; count of bases not matched to a gene: 6. CDR3 in DNA: TGTGCCAGCACCCTGACAGGGGAAACCGGGGAGCTGTTTTTT. Its protein product is CASTLTGETGELFF.

The V and J genes are TRBV5-1 and TRBJ1-4; D not resolved. The CDR3 runs to 15 residues. V lost 5 bases, J lost 0 bases, and 11 bases lay in between. Germline V gene data show CDR1 as SGHRS and CDR2 as YFSETQ. CDR3 protein: CASRKDGATNEKLFF. Here the CDR3 DNA reads TGCGCCAGCAGAAAAGACGGTGCAACTAATGAAAAACTGTTTTTT.

J is TRBJ2-2 and V is TRBV7-9; D not certain. This CDR3 region has 15 residues. CDR1 and CDR2 (germline): SEHNR, FQNEAQ (reference sequence). V gave up 1 base and J gave up 2 bases, with 8 bases separating them. The CDR3 coding sequence is TGTGCCAGCAGCTTAGATGGGCGAAACACCGGGGAGCTGTTTTTT. Its protein is CASSLDGRNTGELFF.

This chain joins TRBV9 and TRBJ2-5; D call uncertain. Germline-derived CDR1 and CDR2 are SGDLS and YYNGEE. V was shortened by 2 bases and J by 4 bases, with 9 bases between the two germline ends. The CDR3 consists of 13 residues. The CDR3 loop is CASSVRAGETQYF. The CDR3, as DNA: TGTGCCAGCAGCGTTCGGGCCGGAGAGACCCAGTACTTC.

CDR3 protein: CASSYENTEAFF. The CDR3 region has the DNA TGTGCCAGCAGTTACGAGAACACTGAAGCTTTCTTT. J is TRBJ1-1 and V is TRBV7-3; no clear D gene. The ends were cut back, 6 bases at V and 1 base at J, with 6 bases in the middle. Looked up from germline, CDR1 is SGHTA and CDR2 is FQGTGA. The CDR3 runs 12 residues. Together with reference TRBV7-3 and TRBJ1-1, the CDR3 gives the full variable domain: GAGVSQTPSNKVTEKGKYVELRCDPISGHTALYWYRQSLGQGPEFLIYFQGTGAADDSGLPNDRFFAVRPEGSVSTLKIQRTERGDSAVYLCASSYENTEAFFGQGTRLTVV.

The chain carries TRBV4-1 and TRBJ1-3, with D unclear. In germline, CDR1 is MGHRA, CDR2 YSYEKL. The V end lost 3 bases, the J end lost 0 bases, and 6 bases lay between the germline ends. The CDR3 runs 14 residues. CDR3 DNA: TGCGCCAGCAGCCAGGTAATCTCTGGAAACACCATATATTTT. Amino acids: CASSQVISGNTIYF.

As for this clone: Other nucleotide sequences in the sample specify the same CDR3. CDR3 in amino acids: CASSLLAGEETQYF. CDR3 coding DNA: TGCGCCAGCAGCTTACTAGCGGGCGAAGAGACCCAGTACTTC. The V and J genes are TRBV5-1 and TRBJ2-5; 9 bases match TRBD2. This CDR3 is 14 amino acids long. Germline CDR1 reads SGHRS; CDR2 reads YFSETQ. V gave up 2 bases and J gave up 3 bases; unmatched junction bases: 2.

The V gene is TRBV4-2, the J gene TRBJ1-1; D remains ambiguous. This CDR3 region has 15 residues. Germline V lookup: CDR1 LGHNA, CDR2 YNFKEQ. Trimming took 5 bases from V and 5 from J, leaving 18 bases between them. DNA of the CDR3: TGTGCCAGCAGCTTGGGCCTCTCGGGAGATACTGAAGCTTTCTTT. This codes for CASSLGLSGDTEAFF.

J is TRBJ1-3 and V is TRBV18, with D tentatively TRBD1 (5 bases). CDR1 is KGHSH and CDR2 is LQKENI in the germline V gene. The CDR3 has 15 residues. V was pared by 5 bases and J by 0 bases, with 11 bases between. Here the CDR3 reads CASSGDQISGNTIYF. Written as DNA, the CDR3 is TGTGCCAGCTCAGGGGACCAGATCTCTGGAAACACCATATATTTT.

This sequence joins TRBV7-9 and TRBJ1-1, with D possibly TRBD1 on 6 matching bases. V lost 5 bases, J lost 0 bases, and 10 bases lay in between. CDR1 and CDR2 (germline): SEHNR, FQNEAQ (reference sequence). The CDR3 extends over 14 amino acids. Here the CDR3 DNA reads TGTGCCAGCAGCCCAGACAGGTTGAACACTGAAGCTTTCTTT. Translation gives CASSPDRLNTEAFF.

This clone appeared a single time. The genes are TRBV5-4 and TRBJ2-2; no firm D call. Germline-derived CDR1 and CDR2 are SGHNT and YYREEE (reference sequence). The CDR3 spans 15 residues. With 2 bases removed from V and 4 bases from J, the gap between germline ends came to 12 bases. The CDR3 coding sequence is TGTGCCAGCAGCTTTGAGACGCGCCTCACCGGGGAGCTGTTTTTT. It translates to CASSFETRLTGELFF.

This rearrangement joins TRBV5-1 to TRBJ2-1; D is uncertain. CDR1 and CDR2 (germline): SGHRS, YFSETQ. This CDR3 comprises 13 residues. Trimming took off 6 bases at V and 7 bases at J, with 14 bases between the two ends. Here the CDR3 reads CASTPFYGNEQFF. The CDR3 nucleotides are TGCGCCAGCACTCCATTCTACGGAAATGAGCAGTTCTTC.

Turning to this clone: Other DNA sequences within the sample encode an identical CDR3. This chain uses TRBV28 with TRBJ2-1; unclear D gene. The V end lost 2 bases, the J end lost 10 bases, and 6 bases lay between the germline ends. This CDR3 is built from 11 residues. Germline lookup yields CDR1 MDHEN and CDR2 SYDVKM. In DNA form, the CDR3 reads TGTGCCAGCAGTTTAGGTTGGGAGCAGTTCTTC. Translating it yields CASSLGWEQFF.

This chain joins TRBV14 and TRBJ1-4; D not certain. CDR3 length: 16 amino acids. Germline V gene sequence: CDR1 SGHDN, CDR2 FVKESK. With 0 bases removed from V and 7 bases from J, the gap between germline ends came to 15 bases. The CDR3 DNA reads as TGTGCCAGCAGCCAAGATCGGTTGGGGTATGGTGAAAAACTGTTTTTT. Translation: CASSQDRLGYGEKLFF.